The present T cell receptor (beta chain) was sequenced within a study of shared clonotypes between healthy human individuals. Overall study results and limits: Few donors limited the genetic and exposure-history diversity represented.

In this sample, this clone turned up once. Its antigen is unidentified. Sequencing used immunoSEQ multiplex PCR; TCRdb keeps in-frame clones, though not all of them. The repertoire holds roughly 170,000 clones, with 60% to 75% as singletons. V shed 6 bases, J shed 5 bases, and the junction held 9 bases outside the gene matches. Germline V gene lookup returns CDR1 SGHTA and CDR2 FQGTGA. CDR3 length equals 15 residues. The TCR was taken from a man aged 25 to 40 in good health. The sequenced material came from memory CD4+ T cells sorted from blood. The subset here: CD45RA-negative fraction. This chain uses TRBV7-3 with TRBJ2-3; TRBD2 aligns across 9 bases. The CDR3 reads CASRLSGRSGDTQYF. As DNA, the CDR3 is TGTGCCAGCAGACTGAGCGGGAGGTCCGGAGATACGCAGTATTTT.